Following are 19 T cell receptor beta chains from one sample sequenced in a study of T cell changes during pregnancy in multiple sclerosis. Only in-frame clones appear in the TCRdb table, and some are missing; sequencing was by immunoSEQ multiplex PCR. The repertoire holds 54,000 or so clones, with just over 90% as singletons. The sample here was CD4+ T cells from peripheral blood mononuclear cells, taken before pregnancy. All receptors derive from a female donor with multiple sclerosis, enrolled in a pregnancy study.

The chain couples TRBV11-1 to TRBJ2-1; TRBD2 matches at 8 bases. From germline, CDR1 is SGHAT and CDR2 FQDESV (reference sequence). This CDR3 spans 17 amino acids. V dropped 1 base and J dropped 8; count of bases not matched to a gene: 13. The CDR3 DNA reads TGTGCCAGCAGCTTAGAGGAAGCGGGAGTAACTAGGGATGAGCAGTTCTTC. It translates to CASSLEEAGVTRDEQFF.

The chain has TRBV7-2 and TRBJ1-5, with TRBD1 matching 10 bases. Germline trimming cut 5 bases from V and 9 bases from J; bases unmatched to any gene: 10. The CDR3 length is 15 residues. Germline loops: CDR1 SGHTA, CDR2 FQGNSA. Written as DNA, the CDR3 is TGTGCCAGCAGCACCGGGACAGGGGTAGCTTCGCCCCAGCATTTT. Translation gives CASSTGTGVASPQHF.

This rearrangement joins TRBV30 to TRBJ1-2, with 7 bases fitting TRBD1. Germline loops: CDR1 GTSNPN, CDR2 SVGIG (reference sequence). Trimming cost V 2 bases and J 4 bases; bases outside gene matches: 1. The CDR3 covers 12 residues. For the CDR3, the DNA is TGTGCCTGGAGTACAGGGGCCTATGGCTACACCTTC. Encoded protein: CAWSTGAYGYTF.

The chain recombines TRBV19 with TRBJ2-1; TRBD2 matches 7 bases. Germline trimming cut 4 bases from V and 6 bases from J; bases unmatched to any gene: 6. Germline assignment: CDR1 LNHDA and CDR2 SQIVND (reference sequence). The CDR3 totals 14 residues. The DNA for the CDR3 is TGTGCCAGTAGTAAAAGCGGGGACCTCAATGAGCAGTTCTTC. Its translation: CASSKSGDLNEQFF.

The chain links TRBV6-1 to TRBJ2-7; the D gene is possibly TRBD2 (5 bases). CDR1 MNHNS and CDR2 SASEGT come from the germline V gene. The CDR3 runs 14 residues. V was cut by 3 bases and J by 3 bases, with 12 bases left in between. In nucleotides, the CDR3 is TGTGCCAGCAGTGATAGAGGGTATATCTACGAGCAGTACTTC. Protein: CASSDRGYIYEQYF.

Notes on this clone: The sample holds other DNA sequences that translate to the same CDR3. This chain joins TRBV20-1 and TRBJ2-3; D call uncertain. With 6 bases removed from V and 2 bases from J, the gap between germline ends came to 6 bases. This CDR3 is 11 amino acids long. Germline CDR1 DFQATT, CDR2 SNEGSKA (reference sequence). The CDR3 sequence: CSAPSTDTQYF. CDR3 nucleotides: TGCAGTGCCCCGTCCACAGATACGCAGTATTTT.

V usage is TRBV18 and J usage is TRBJ2-7, with D tentatively TRBD2 (5 bases). The germline gives CDR1 KGHSH, CDR2 LQKENI. The germline V and J ends were trimmed by 5 bases and 1 base, with 15 bases remaining between them. The CDR3 sequence is 15 residues long. The CDR3 region is CASSNNEGKSYEQYF. Written as DNA, the CDR3 is TGTGCCAGCTCAAATAACGAGGGAAAGTCCTACGAGCAGTACTTC.

The rearrangement joins TRBV29-1 to TRBJ1-1; weak D call: TRBD1 (6 bases). The CDR3 covers 11 residues. Trimming stripped 6 bases from V and 10 bases from J, with 15 bases between. Germline CDR1 is SQVTM and CDR2 is ANQGSEA. The chain's CDR3 is CSVLSTGRAFF. The DNA for the CDR3 is TGCAGCGTCTTGAGTACAGGGCGAGCTTTCTTT.

The chain uses TRBV4-2 and TRBJ1-2; 8 bases are shared with TRBD1. V shed 0 bases, J shed 3 bases, and the junction held 9 bases outside the gene matches. This CDR3 spans 17 amino acids. The germline V gene encodes CDR1 LGHNA and CDR2 YNFKEQ. CDR3 DNA sequence: TGTGCCAGCAGCCAAGAAAGGAGGACAGGGCGGCACTATGGCTACACCTTC. It codes for CASSQERRTGRHYGYTF.

The gene calls are TRBV5-1 and TRBJ2-5; TRBD2 might be the D (6 bases). Deletions cut 1 base from V and 1 base from J, with 11 bases between. The CDR3 is 15 amino acids. From germline, CDR1 is SGHRS and CDR2 YFSETQ. CDR3 nucleotide sequence: TGCGCCAGCAGCTTGAGCGGGCGGAGCCAAGAGACCCAGTACTTC. This encodes CASSLSGRSQETQYF.

This chain joins TRBV5-5 and TRBJ2-2; D is possibly TRBD2 (6 bases). V was shortened by 2 bases and J by 0 bases, with 14 bases between the two germline ends. The germline V gene encodes CDR1 SGHKS and CDR2 YYEKEE (reference sequence). This CDR3 comprises 17 residues. This CDR3 is CASSFRAGRSNTGELFF. Here the CDR3 DNA reads TGTGCCAGCAGCTTTAGGGCGGGGAGATCGAACACCGGGGAGCTGTTTTTT.

This chain connects TRBV7-9 to TRBJ2-1; 15 nucleotides align to TRBD2. Germline V gene sequence: CDR1 SEHNR, CDR2 FQNEAQ (reference sequence). The CDR3 runs to 16 residues. V shed 5 bases and J 9 bases; nucleotides not matched to a gene: 8. DNA of the CDR3: TGTGCCAGCAGCCTAGGACTAGCGGGAGGGCAAGGTGAGCAGTTCTTC. Its protein is CASSLGLAGGQGEQFF. The variable domain in full, with the rest retrieved from reference TRBV7-9 and TRBJ2-1, is DTGVSQNPRHKITKRGQNVTFRCDPISEHNRLYWYRQTLGQGPEFLTYFQNEAQLEKSRLLSDRFSAERPKGSFSTLEIQRTEQGDSAMYLCASSLGLAGGQGEQFFGPGTRLTVL.

This rearrangement joins TRBV5-6 to TRBJ1-3; no firm D call. The ends were cut back, 2 bases at V and 0 bases at J, with 9 bases in the middle. Germline V gene sequence: CDR1 SGHDT, CDR2 YYEEEE. The CDR3 runs to 15 residues. The CDR3 bases are TGTGCCAGCAGCTTAGGGAGGAACTCTGGAAACACCATATATTTT. Its translation is CASSLGRNSGNTIYF.

J is TRBJ2-3 and V is TRBV27, with 8 positions matching TRBD1. V trimming: 4 bases; J trimming: 10 bases; junction bases outside the gene matches: 4. Germline V gene data show CDR1 as MNHEY and CDR2 as SMNVEV (reference sequence). The CDR3 is 12 amino acids. The CDR3 DNA sequence: TGTGCCAGCAGTTCCGACAGGGGTGCGCAGTATTTT. Translated, it gives CASSSDRGAQYF.

The V call is TRBV28, the J call TRBJ1-1; 8 bases are shared with TRBD1. The germline V gene encodes CDR1 MDHEN and CDR2 SYDVKM. V lost 2 bases and J lost 1; bases outside the gene matches: 9. The CDR3 has 17 residues. CDR3 coding DNA: TGTGCCAGCAGTTTAGAGGGACGGGGGACAGGGAACACTGAAGCTTTCTTT. As protein: CASSLEGRGTGNTEAFF.

The V gene is TRBV5-5, the J gene TRBJ1-1, with D possibly being TRBD1 (5 bases). The CDR3 extends over 14 amino acids. Germline lookup yields CDR1 SGHKS and CDR2 YYEKEE (reference sequence). V dropped 0 bases and J dropped 1 base, with 7 bases sitting between them. CDR3 region: CASSLVGGNTEAFF. CDR3 coding DNA: TGTGCCAGCAGCTTGGTGGGGGGGAACACTGAAGCTTTCTTT.

The chain recombines TRBV28 with TRBJ2-1, with D tentatively TRBD2 (6 bases). The V gene's germline CDR1 is MDHEN and CDR2 SYDVKM. Trimming removed 6 bases from V and 2 bases from J, with 14 bases in between. There are 15 residues in the CDR3. CDR3 loop: CASREGPGTYNEQFF. The CDR3 coding sequence is TGTGCCAGCAGGGAGGGCCCGGGCACCTACAATGAGCAGTTCTTC.

The chain combines TRBV13 with TRBJ1-2; tentatively, D is TRBD1 (6 bases). This CDR3 has 16 amino acids. Germline lookup yields CDR1 PRHDT and CDR2 FYEKMQ (reference sequence). V lost 2 bases and J 2 bases, leaving 15 bases between the germline ends. CDR3 residues: CASSLSPGTLNYGYTF. Here the CDR3 DNA reads TGTGCCAGCAGCTTATCACCGGGGACATTGAACTATGGCTACACCTTC. Full variable domain (missing parts from reference TRBV13 and TRBJ1-2): AAGVIQSPRHLIKEKRETATLKCYPIPRHDTVYWYQQGPGQDPQFLISFYEKMQSDKGSIPDRFSAQQFSDYHSELNMSSLELGDSALYFCASSLSPGTLNYGYTFGSGTRLTVV.

J is TRBJ1-2 and V is TRBV27, with TRBD1 matching 9 bases. This CDR3 spans 15 amino acids. V lost 5 bases to trimming and J lost 4 bases; unmatched junction nucleotides: 8. Germline-derived CDR1 and CDR2 are MNHEY and SMNVEV (reference sequence). CDR3 protein: CASSPRTGEGYGYTF. The CDR3 region has the DNA TGTGCCAGCAGTCCACGGACAGGGGAAGGCTATGGCTACACCTTC.